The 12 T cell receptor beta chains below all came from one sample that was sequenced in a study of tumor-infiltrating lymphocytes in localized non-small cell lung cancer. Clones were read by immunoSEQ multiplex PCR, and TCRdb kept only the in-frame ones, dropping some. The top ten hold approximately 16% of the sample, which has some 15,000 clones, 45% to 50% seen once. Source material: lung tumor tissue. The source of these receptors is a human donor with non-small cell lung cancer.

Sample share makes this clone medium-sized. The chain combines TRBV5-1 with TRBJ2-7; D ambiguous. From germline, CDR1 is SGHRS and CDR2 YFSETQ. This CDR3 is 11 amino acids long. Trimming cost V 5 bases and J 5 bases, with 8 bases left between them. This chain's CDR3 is CASSSRDEQYF. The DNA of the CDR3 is TGCGCCAGCAGTTCTAGGGACGAGCAGTACTTC.

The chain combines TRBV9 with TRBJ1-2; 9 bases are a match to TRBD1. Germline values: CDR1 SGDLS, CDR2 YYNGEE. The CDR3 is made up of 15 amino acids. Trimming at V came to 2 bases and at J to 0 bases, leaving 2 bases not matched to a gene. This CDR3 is CASSVRDRANYGYTF. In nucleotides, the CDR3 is TGTGCCAGCAGCGTCCGGGACAGGGCTAACTATGGCTACACCTTC.

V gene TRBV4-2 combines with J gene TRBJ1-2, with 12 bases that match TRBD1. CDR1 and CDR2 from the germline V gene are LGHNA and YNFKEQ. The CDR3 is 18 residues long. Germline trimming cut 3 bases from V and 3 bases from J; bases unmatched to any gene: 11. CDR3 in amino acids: CASSHQNPGTGGYYGYTF. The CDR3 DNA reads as TGTGCCAGCAGCCACCAGAACCCCGGGACAGGGGGCTACTATGGCTACACCTTC.

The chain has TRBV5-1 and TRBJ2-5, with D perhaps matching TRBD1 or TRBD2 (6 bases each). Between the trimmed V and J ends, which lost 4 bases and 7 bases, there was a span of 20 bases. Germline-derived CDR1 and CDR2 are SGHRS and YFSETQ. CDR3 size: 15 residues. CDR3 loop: CASSKRGDTERTQYF. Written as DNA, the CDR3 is TGCGCCAGCAGCAAGAGGGGGGACACGGAGAGGACCCAGTACTTC.

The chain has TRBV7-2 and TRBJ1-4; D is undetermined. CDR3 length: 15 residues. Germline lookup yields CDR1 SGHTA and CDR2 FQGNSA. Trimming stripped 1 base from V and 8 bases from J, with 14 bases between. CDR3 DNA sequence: TGTGCCAGCAGCTTAGTTAGCGGCAGCGGCGAAAAACTGTTTTTT. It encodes CASSLVSGSGEKLFF.

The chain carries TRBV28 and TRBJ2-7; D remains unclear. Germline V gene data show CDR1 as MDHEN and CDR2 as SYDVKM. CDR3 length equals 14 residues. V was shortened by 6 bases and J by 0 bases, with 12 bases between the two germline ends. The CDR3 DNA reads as TGTGCCAGCAGACTGGGTACAAGCTCCTACGAGCAGTACTTC. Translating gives CASRLGTSSYEQYF. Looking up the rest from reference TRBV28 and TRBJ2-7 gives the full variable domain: DVKVTQSSRYLVKRTGEKVFLECVQDMDHENMFWYRQDPGLGLRLIYFSYDVKMKEKGDIPEGYSVSREKKERFSLILESASTNQTSMYLCASRLGTSSYEQYFGPGTRLTVT.

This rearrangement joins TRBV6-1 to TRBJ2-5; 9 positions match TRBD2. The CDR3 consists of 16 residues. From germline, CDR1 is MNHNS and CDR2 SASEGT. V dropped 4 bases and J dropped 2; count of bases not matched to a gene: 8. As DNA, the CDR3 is TGTGCCAGCAGTGGGGGAATTAGCGGGGGACAAGAGACCCAGTACTTC. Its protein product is CASSGGISGGQETQYF.

CDR3 protein: CSRRVGNEQFF. The CDR3 DNA reads as TGCAGCAGGAGGGTTGGCAATGAGCAGTTCTTC. The V gene is TRBV29-1, the J gene TRBJ2-1, with a weak D call TRBD2 (6 bases). Germline V gene lookup returns CDR1 SQVTM and CDR2 ANQGSEA. CDR3 length: 11 amino acids. V was cut by 8 bases and J by 6 bases, with 11 bases left in between.

The CDR3 region has the DNA TGCAGCGTTGCTCTAGGGGATGAAAACGAGCAGTACTTC. Amino acids: CSVALGDENEQYF. The rearrangement uses TRBV29-1 and TRBJ2-7; the D gene is possibly TRBD1 (5 bases). Germline CDR1 reads SQVTM; CDR2 reads ANQGSEA. This CDR3 comprises 13 residues. V was pared by 4 bases and J by 5 bases, with 15 bases between.

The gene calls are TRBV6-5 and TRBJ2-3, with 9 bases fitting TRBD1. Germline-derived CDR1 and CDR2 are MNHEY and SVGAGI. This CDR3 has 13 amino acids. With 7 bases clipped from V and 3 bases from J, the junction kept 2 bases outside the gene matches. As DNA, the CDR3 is TGTGCCAGCAAGGGACAGGGAACAGATACGCAGTATTTT. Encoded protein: CASKGQGTDTQYF.

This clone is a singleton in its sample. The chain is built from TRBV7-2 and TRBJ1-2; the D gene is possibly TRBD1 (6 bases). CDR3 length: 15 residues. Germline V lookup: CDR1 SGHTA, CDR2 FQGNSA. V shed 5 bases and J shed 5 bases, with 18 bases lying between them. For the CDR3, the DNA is TGTGCCAGCAGCCGACGGGACACACTAGGGTATGGCTACACCTTC. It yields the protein CASSRRDTLGYGYTF.

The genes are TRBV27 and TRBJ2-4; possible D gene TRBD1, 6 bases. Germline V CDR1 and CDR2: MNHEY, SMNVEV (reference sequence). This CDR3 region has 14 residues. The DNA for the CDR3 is TGTGCGACCCAGGGGCCCCGGCCCAAAAACATTCAGTACTTC. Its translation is CATQGPRPKNIQYF.